This TCR beta chain derives from a study of cytomegalovirus exposure and HLA in healthy donors. Study results and caveats: Because they were indistinguishable, some V segments, including TRBV6-2 and TRBV6-3, were excluded. Beyond CMV serostatus, there was no information to go on about immune exposure.

Germline V gives CDR1 LNHDA, CDR2 SQIVND (reference sequence). This CDR3 has 14 residues. V shed 6 bases, J shed 4 bases, and the junction held 6 bases outside the gene matches. Despite likely unrecorded immune exposures, the donors were nominally healthy at the time of sampling. With respect to this clone: Its antigen is unknown.

Use of 60 Vbeta and 13 Jbeta primers characterized the PCR. Sequenced by immunoSEQ multiplex PCR; TCRdb stores in-frame clones only, minus some. This table holds some 150,000 clones, roughly 80% found once. This sequence joins TRBV19 and TRBJ2-1, with TRBD2 identical over 7 bases. The sequencing sample was made of PBMCs. This receptor was obtained from a woman in her 40s in good health and CMV-seropositive. CDR3 sequence: CASRTAGEYNEQFF. DNA of the CDR3: TGTGCCAGTAGGACGGCGGGAGAGTACAATGAGCAGTTCTTC.